This T cell receptor (beta chain) is from a study of PD-1 blockade in mismatch repair-deficient tumors. The repertoire was sequenced with immunoSEQ multiplex PCR; TCRdb's copy has only in-frame clones and lacks some. The repertoire has 85,000 to 130,000 clones, 70% to 85% of them found once; the top ten carry about 6.3%. CDR1 SGHKS and CDR2 YYEKEE come from the germline V gene (reference sequence). There are 15 residues in the CDR3. Trimming left V 2 bases short and J 1 base short, with 9 bases between. This clone was observed a handful of times. PCR or immunohistochemistry showed mismatch repair deficiency in every enrolled patient. TCRs were sequenced from three patients responding to pembrolizumab.

This sample comprised peripheral blood, obtained less than 37 weeks after starting pembrolizumab. The TCR originated in an adult with mismatch repair-deficient cancer. The J gene is TRBJ2-2, the V gene TRBV5-5; either TRBD1 or TRBD2 may supply D (5 bases each). CDR3 DNA: TGTGCCAGCAGCTTCGGGACCGAGAACACCGGGGAGCTGTTTTTT. Its protein is CASSFGTENTGELFF.